A selection of T cell receptor beta chains follows, all from one sample in a study of cytomegalovirus exposure and HLA in healthy donors. Sequencing was performed with immunoSEQ multiplex PCR; in TCRdb, only in-frame clones are kept and a portion is missing. The sample holds around 150,000 clones, 75% to 80% seen once. What was sequenced was PBMCs. The receptors were sampled from a woman aged 45-60 years in good health and CMV-seropositive. The CDR3 runs from the conserved cysteine through the conserved F or W. A D gene is named only where the DNA matches it firmly. The size of a clone is reported for some rows only, either as once, few or many, or as a class for expanded clones.

d_gene	v_gene	j_gene	abundance	CDR3aa	CDR3nt
.	TRBV27	TRBJ1-4	.	CASSSTGGAYEKLFF	TGTGCCAGCAGTTCGACGGGGGGGGCTTACGAAAAACTGTTTTTT
.	TRBV12-5	TRBJ2-3	.	CASGEHAADTQYF	TGTGCTAGTGGTGAACACGCGGCAGATACGCAGTATTTT
TRBD1	TRBV10-2	TRBJ1-5	.	CASSESDRGNQPQHF	TGCGCCAGCAGTGAGTCTGACAGGGGAAATCAGCCCCAGCATTTT
.	TRBV2	TRBJ1-2	.	CASNGGADGYTF	TGTGCCAGCAACGGCGGGGCTGATGGCTACACCTTC
.	TRBV5-1	TRBJ2-3	few	CASSVSDTQYF	TGCGCCAGCAGTGTCTCAGATACGCAGTATTTT
.	TRBV2	TRBJ1-4	.	CASSSTGMRNEKLFF	TGTGCCAGCAGTTCCACAGGGATGCGGAATGAAAAACTGTTTTTT
TRBD2	TRBV7-9	TRBJ2-5	.	CASSQKTSGDQETQYF	TGTGCCAGCAGCCAAAAGACTAGCGGGGACCAAGAGACCCAGTACTTC
.	TRBV29-1	TRBJ1-2	.	CSVADSDSAYTF	TGCAGCGTCGCGGACAGCGACAGCGCCTACACCTTC
TRBD2	TRBV4-3	TRBJ2-3	.	CASSQASGDTDTQYF	TGCGCCAGCAGCCAAGCTAGCGGGGACACAGATACGCAGTATTTT
.	TRBV7-2	TRBJ2-1	.	CASSLGSYNEQFF	TGTGCCAGCAGCTTAGGCAGTTACAATGAGCAGTTCTTC
.	TRBV9	TRBJ1-5	.	CASSRGDQPQHF	TGTGCCAGCAGCCGCGGGGATCAGCCCCAGCATTTT
.	TRBV5-1	TRBJ2-7	.	CASSLLTGGTYEQYF	TGCGCCAGCAGCTTGTTAACGGGGGGCACCTACGAGCAGTACTTC
TRBD2	TRBV19	TRBJ2-3	.	CASSLQRPGLAGTSTDTQYF	TGTGCCAGTAGTCTACAGCGACCGGGACTAGCGGGAACTAGCACAGATACGCAGTATTTT
.	TRBV7-9	TRBJ1-3	.	CASSRSGGGGNTIYF	TGTGCCAGCAGCCGCTCGGGGGGCGGTGGAAACACCATATATTTT
TRBD1	TRBV7-9	TRBJ2-1	.	CASSLTRGPYNEQFF	TGTGCCAGCAGCTTAACCAGGGGGCCGTACAATGAGCAGTTCTTC
TRBD1	TRBV27	TRBJ2-5	.	CASGGDRGETQYF	TGTGCCAGCGGGGGGGACAGGGGAGAGACCCAGTACTTC
TRBD2	TRBV28	TRBJ2-2	.	CASSLLGLAVVTGELFF	TGTGCCAGCAGTTTATTAGGACTAGCGGTTGTCACCGGGGAGCTGTTTTTT
TRBD2	TRBV15	TRBJ2-1	once	CATSRDWTSDPYNEQFF	TGTGCCACCAGCAGAGATTGGACTAGCGACCCCTACAATGAGCAGTTCTTC
TRBD2	TRBV2	TRBJ2-2	once	CASSVPSGFRELFF	TGTGCCAGCAGTGTACCTAGCGGGTTTAGGGAGCTGTTTTTT
TRBD1	TRBV6-5	TRBJ1-5	.	CASSLQGAVGQPQHF	TGTGCCAGCAGTTTACAGGGGGCAGTAGGTCAGCCCCAGCATTTT
TRBD1	TRBV19	TRBJ1-5	.	CASSRDRPSQPQHF	TGTGCCAGTAGCCGGGACAGGCCTAGCCAGCCCCAGCATTTT
.	TRBV7-3	TRBJ2-6	.	CASSPHTLPYSGANVLTF	TGTGCCAGCAGTCCCCACACCTTACCTTACTCTGGGGCCAACGTCCTGACTTTC
TRBD2	TRBV7-3	TRBJ2-1	.	CASSSGLDFYNEQFF	TGTGCCAGCAGCTCGGGACTAGACTTCTACAATGAGCAGTTCTTC
.	TRBV2	TRBJ2-1	few	CASSPSFLEQFF	TGTGCCAGCAGCCCTAGCTTTCTTGAGCAGTTCTTC
TRBD1	TRBV28	TRBJ2-7	.	CASSETGTGYEQYF	TGTGCCAGCAGCGAAACCGGGACAGGGTACGAGCAGTACTTC
.	TRBV19	TRBJ2-1	.	CATSSFANNEQFF	TGTGCCACGAGCTCCTTTGCCAACAATGAGCAGTTCTTC
TRBD1	TRBV4-3	TRBJ2-5	once	CASSQSPTGKETQYF	TGCGCCAGCAGCCAAAGCCCGACAGGGAAAGAGACCCAGTACTTC
TRBD1	TRBV28	TRBJ1-2	few	CASSFATGGGYGYTF	TGTGCCAGCAGTTTCGCGACAGGGGGTGGCTATGGCTACACCTTC
TRBD1	TRBV7-9	TRBJ1-4	.	CASSLGTGSEKLFF	TGTGCCAGCAGCTTAGGGACAGGGAGTGAAAAACTGTTTTTT
.	TRBV4-3	TRBJ1-5	once	CASSLKVDQPQHF	TGCGCCAGCAGCCTTAAAGTAGATCAGCCCCAGCATTTT
TRBD1	TRBV7-3	TRBJ1-3	.	CASSLILQGAPAGNTIYF	TGTGCCAGCAGCCTTATCCTACAGGGGGCGCCGGCTGGAAACACCATATATTTT
TRBD1	TRBV6-5	TRBJ2-2	.	CASSTGQGSTGELFF	TGTGCCAGCAGTACTGGACAGGGGAGCACCGGGGAGCTGTTTTTT
TRBD2	TRBV12-5	TRBJ2-3	.	CASGLVGELAGRWGTDTQYF	TGTGCTAGTGGTTTGGTAGGAGAACTAGCGGGACGCTGGGGCACAGATACGCAGTATTTT
.	TRBV5-1	TRBJ2-3	.	CASSVTGTDTQYF	TGCGCCAGCAGCGTTACAGGAACCGATACGCAGTATTTT
.	TRBV4-3	TRBJ2-2	.	CARNYTGELFF	TGCGCCAGGAACTATACCGGGGAGCTGTTTTTT